These 10 T cell receptor beta chains were all obtained from the same sample, sequenced in a study of patients and donors after allogeneic stem cell transplantation. TCRdb reprocessed the RT-PCR reads with MiXCR, giving one entry per CDR3 protein. In the table there are around 160,000 distinct CDR3 sequences, approximately 30% of which are singletons. The specimen sequenced was blood, either unsorted or a sorted T cell fraction (not recorded which). The origin of the receptors is a human donor who was either an allogeneic HSCT recipient or a stem cell or donor lymphocyte infusion donor (not recorded which). It is not recorded whose cells these are; they may come from a transplant donor.

The rearrangement uses TRBV6-2 or TRBV6-3 and TRBJ2-5, with 9 bases fitting TRBD2. V gave up 0 bases and J gave up 4 bases; unmatched junction bases: 9. The length of the CDR3 is 17 residues. Germline lookup yields CDR1 MNHEY and CDR2 SVGEGT. The DNA of the CDR3 is TGTGCCAGCAGTTACTCTAGAATAGCGGGAGTGAGAGAGACCCAGTACTTC. Amino acid sequence: CASSYSRIAGVRETQYF.

This clonotype was seen a single time. The V gene is TRBV4-2, the J gene TRBJ2-7; 12 nucleotides match TRBD2. The germline V gene encodes CDR1 LGHNA and CDR2 YNFKEQ. The CDR3 runs 16 residues. Trimming took 1 base from V and 6 from J; bases not matched to a gene: 7. Here the CDR3 DNA reads TGTGCCAGCAGCCAAGGACTAGCGGGAGCATCAGGCGAGCAGTACTTC. Encoded protein: CASSQGLAGASGEQYF.

This clonotype was counted between two and nine times. This sequence joins TRBV6-5 and TRBJ1-1; no firm D call. The CDR3 length is 14 residues. Germline CDR1 reads MNHEY; CDR2 reads SVGAGI. Trimming cost V 4 bases and J 4 bases, with 13 bases left between them. CDR3 in DNA: TGTGCCAGCAGTTGGAGGGTTTGGGGCACTGAAGCTTTCTTT. Its translation: CASSWRVWGTEAFF.

The table lists this clonotype with a few counts. The chain links TRBV28 to TRBJ1-5, with 8 nucleotides matching TRBD1. Losses at the gene ends were 2 bases for V and 0 bases for J; bases not matched to a gene: 9. The CDR3 sequence is 18 residues long. Germline loops: CDR1 MDHEN, CDR2 SYDVKM. The CDR3 region has the DNA TGTGCCAGCAGTTTAGGGGACAGGAGACTTTATAGCAATCAGCCCCAGCATTTT. Amino acid sequence: CASSLGDRRLYSNQPQHF.

The rearrangement uses TRBV20-1 and TRBJ1-2, with D tentatively TRBD1 (5 bases). CDR1 and CDR2 from the germline V gene are DFQATT and SNEGSKA (reference sequence). The CDR3 totals 18 residues. Trimming cost V 0 bases and J 4 bases, with 24 bases left between them. CDR3 in amino acids: CSARERGPRGGDGYGYTF. The CDR3 bases are TGCAGTGCTAGAGAGAGGGGTCCCCGGGGAGGGGATGGCTATGGCTACACCTTC.

The V and J genes are TRBV7-2 and TRBJ2-3, with D uncertain. Trimming took 5 bases from V and 3 from J, leaving 12 bases between them. The CDR3 runs to 14 residues. The germline V gene has CDR1 SGHTA and CDR2 FQGNSA. CDR3 region: CASSRLSVTDTQYF. The CDR3 DNA is TGTGCCAGCAGCCGCCTATCAGTAACAGATACGCAGTATTTT. Full variable domain (remainder filled in from reference TRBV7-2 and TRBJ2-3): GAGVSQSPSNKVTEKGKDVELRCDPISGHTALYWYRQSLGQGLEFLIYFQGNSAPDKSGLPSDRFSAERTGGSVSTLTIQRTQQEDSAVYLCASSRLSVTDTQYFGPGTRLTVL.

This chain links TRBV9 with TRBJ1-4; 11 bases align to TRBD1. Germline CDR1 is SGDLS and CDR2 is YYNGEE. The CDR3 is made up of 19 amino acids. V shed 2 bases, J shed 0 bases, and the junction held 9 bases outside the gene matches. CDR3 sequence: CASSVGQGGLAATNEKLFF. CDR3 DNA: TGTGCCAGCAGCGTGGGACAGGGGGGTCTAGCGGCAACTAATGAAAAACTGTTTTTT.

Ten or more counts support this clonotype. The V gene is TRBV29-1, the J gene TRBJ2-3; D perhaps matches TRBD1 (5 bases). CDR3 size: 14 residues. Trimming pared 5 bases from V and 1 base from J, leaving 13 bases between. The germline CDR1 and CDR2 sequences are SQVTM and ANQGSEA. CDR3 bases: TGCAGCGTTTCTAACAGGCTTGGCACAGATACGCAGTATTTT. This translates into CSVSNRLGTDTQYF.

The chain joins TRBV19 to TRBJ1-4; D remains unclear. Looked up from germline, CDR1 is LNHDA and CDR2 is SQIVND (reference sequence). V lost 3 bases and J 1 base, leaving 6 bases between the germline ends. The CDR3 consists of 14 residues. The chain's CDR3 is CASSIRKTNEKLFF. Written as DNA, the CDR3 is TGTGCCAGTAGTATCCGGAAAACTAATGAAAAACTGTTTTTT.

This clonotype showed up just a few times. This chain joins TRBV9 and TRBJ1-4; 10 positions match TRBD1. In germline, CDR1 is SGDLS, CDR2 YYNGEE. CDR3 length equals 16 residues. The ends lost 4 bases at V and 7 bases at J; junction bases unmatched: 10. The CDR3 DNA is TGTGCCAGCAGCCCAGATTCCGGGACAGGGGTTGAAAAACTGTTTTTT. The encoded protein is CASSPDSGTGVEKLFF.